The entry that follows covers one T cell receptor (beta chain) sequence. These data are taken from a study of PD-L1 blockade in urothelial cancer. This table comes from immunoSEQ multiplex PCR, and its TCRdb copy is limited to in-frame clones, with some not included. The sample has 70,000 to 85,000 clones, 80% to 90% seen once. This CDR3 is built from 14 residues. Trimming shortened V by 10 bases and J by 4 bases, and 17 bases separated the two germline ends. Per germline, CDR1 LNHDA and CDR2 SQIVND (reference sequence). The receptor comes from a man in his 70s with urothelial cancer. This chain uses TRBV19 with TRBJ1-5, with TRBD1 as a possible D gene (6 bases). The material was PBMCs, obtained around atezolizumab (anti-PD-L1) treatment. The CDR3 nucleotides read TGTGCCACCAATACAGGGTTGGGTAATCAGCCCCAGCATTTT. This translates into CATNTGLGNQPQHF.